This T cell receptor (beta chain) was sequenced in a study of blood T cell repertoires in COVID-19. About the research overall: PBMCs, B-cell-depleted T cells, or T cells provided the cDNA or gDNA that made up the material.

The table lists this clone with a few counts. Germline CDR1 MGHRA, CDR2 YSYEKL. V lost 3 bases and J lost 7; bases outside the gene matches: 7. This CDR3 is built from 15 residues. TCRdb's table, derived via immunoSEQ multiplex PCR, lists solely in-frame clones and lacks some. This table has about 170,000 clones, under 90% appearing once. V usage is TRBV4-1 and J usage is TRBJ1-4, with 8 nucleotides matching TRBD1. The clonotype comes from an elderly woman with acute or convalescent COVID-19. The sample taken for sequencing was peripheral blood. The CDR3 sequence is CASSQVQGVGEKLFF. The CDR3 coding sequence is TGCGCCAGCAGCCAGGTACAGGGGGTCGGTGAAAAACTGTTTTTT.